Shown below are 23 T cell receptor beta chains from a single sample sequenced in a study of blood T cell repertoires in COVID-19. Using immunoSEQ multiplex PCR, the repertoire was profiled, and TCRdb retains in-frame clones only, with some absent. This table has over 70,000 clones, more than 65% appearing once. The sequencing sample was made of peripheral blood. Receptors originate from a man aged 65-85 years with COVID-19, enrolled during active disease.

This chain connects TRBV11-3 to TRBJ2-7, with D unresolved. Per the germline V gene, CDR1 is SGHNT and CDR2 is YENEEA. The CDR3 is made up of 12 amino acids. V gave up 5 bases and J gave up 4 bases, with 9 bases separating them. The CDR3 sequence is CASSLGTYEQYF. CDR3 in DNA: TGTGCCAGCAGCCTAGGCACTTACGAGCAGTACTTC.

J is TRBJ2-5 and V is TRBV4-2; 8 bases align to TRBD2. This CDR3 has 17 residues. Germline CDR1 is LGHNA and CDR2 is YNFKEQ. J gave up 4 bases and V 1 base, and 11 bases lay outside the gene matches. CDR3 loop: CASSQGRKRGGPETQYF. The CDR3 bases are TGTGCCAGCAGCCAAGGGCGAAAACGGGGGGGCCCAGAGACCCAGTACTTC.

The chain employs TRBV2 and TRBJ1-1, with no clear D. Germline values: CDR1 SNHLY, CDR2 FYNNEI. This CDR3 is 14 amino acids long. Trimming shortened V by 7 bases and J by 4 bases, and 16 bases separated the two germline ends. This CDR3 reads CASILAPSGTEAFF. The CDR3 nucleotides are TGTGCCAGCATTCTGGCTCCGTCGGGCACTGAAGCTTTCTTT. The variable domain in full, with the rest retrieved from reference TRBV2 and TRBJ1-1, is EPEVTQTPSHQVTQMGQEVILRCVPISNHLYFYWYRQILGQKVEFLVSFYNNEISEKSEIFDDQFSVERPDGSNFTLKIRSTKLEDSAMYFCASILAPSGTEAFFGQGTRLTVV.

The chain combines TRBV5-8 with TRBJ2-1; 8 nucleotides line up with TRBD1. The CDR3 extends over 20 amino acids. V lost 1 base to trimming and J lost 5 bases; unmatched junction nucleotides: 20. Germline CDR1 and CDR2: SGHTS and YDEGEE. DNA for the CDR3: TGTGCCAGCAGCTTGTCACCGCGGACAGGGCCCCTAGTACTCGACAATGAGCAGTTCTTC. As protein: CASSLSPRTGPLVLDNEQFF.

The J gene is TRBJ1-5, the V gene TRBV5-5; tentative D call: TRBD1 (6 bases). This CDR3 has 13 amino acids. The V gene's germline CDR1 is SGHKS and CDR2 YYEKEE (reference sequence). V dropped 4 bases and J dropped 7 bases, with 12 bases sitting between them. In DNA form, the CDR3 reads TGTGCCAGCAGCCCCGGGGGGCAACAGCCCCAGCATTTT. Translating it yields CASSPGGQQPQHF.

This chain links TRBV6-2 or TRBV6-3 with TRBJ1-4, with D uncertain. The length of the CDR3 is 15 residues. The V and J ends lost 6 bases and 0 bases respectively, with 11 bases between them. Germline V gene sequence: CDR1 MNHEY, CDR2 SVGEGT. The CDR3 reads CASSPSDATNEKLFF. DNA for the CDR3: TGTGCCAGCAGCCCCTCAGATGCAACTAATGAAAAACTGTTTTTT.

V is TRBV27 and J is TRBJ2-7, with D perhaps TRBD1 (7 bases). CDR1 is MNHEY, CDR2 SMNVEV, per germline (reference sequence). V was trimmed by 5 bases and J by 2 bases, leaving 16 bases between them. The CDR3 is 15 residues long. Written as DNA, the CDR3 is TGTGCCAGCAGTGAGGGGCAGGGGGGTACCTACGAGCAGTACTTC. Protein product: CASSEGQGGTYEQYF.

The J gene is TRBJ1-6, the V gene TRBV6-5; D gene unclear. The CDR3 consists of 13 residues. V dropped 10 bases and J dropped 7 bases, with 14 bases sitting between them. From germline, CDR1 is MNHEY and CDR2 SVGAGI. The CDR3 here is CATRSQNNSPLHF. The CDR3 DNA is TGTGCCACCCGGAGTCAAAACAATTCACCCCTCCACTTT.

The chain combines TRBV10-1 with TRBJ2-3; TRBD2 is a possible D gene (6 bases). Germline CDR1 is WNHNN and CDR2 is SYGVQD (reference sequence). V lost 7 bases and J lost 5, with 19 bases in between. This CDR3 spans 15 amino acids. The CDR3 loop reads CASTPEGTSIDTQYF. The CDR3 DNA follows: TGCGCCAGCACCCCGGAGGGCACAAGTATAGATACGCAGTATTTT.

CDR3 region: CASSLGTGGLTNEKLFF. The DNA of the CDR3 is TGTGCCAGCAGCTTAGGTACAGGGGGCTTAACTAATGAAAAACTGTTTTTT. The V call is TRBV7-2, the J call TRBJ1-4; 9 positions match TRBD1. J lost 1 base, V lost 1 base, and 4 bases had no gene match. Germline CDR1 is SGHTA and CDR2 is FQGNSA. The CDR3 is 17 amino acids. Looking up the rest from reference TRBV7-2 and TRBJ1-4 gives the full variable domain: GAGVSQSPSNKVTEKGKDVELRCDPISGHTALYWYRQSLGQGLEFLIYFQGNSAPDKSGLPSDRFSAERTGGSVSTLTIQRTQQEDSAVYLCASSLGTGGLTNEKLFFGSGTQLSVL.

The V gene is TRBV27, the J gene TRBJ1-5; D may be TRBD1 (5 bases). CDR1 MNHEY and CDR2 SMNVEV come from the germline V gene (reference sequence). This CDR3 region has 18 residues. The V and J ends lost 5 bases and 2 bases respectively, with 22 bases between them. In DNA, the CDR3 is TGTGCCAGCAGTGGCCTTGGGGGAGGGGTACTTCGCAATCAGCCCCAGCATTTT. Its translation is CASSGLGGGVLRNQPQHF.

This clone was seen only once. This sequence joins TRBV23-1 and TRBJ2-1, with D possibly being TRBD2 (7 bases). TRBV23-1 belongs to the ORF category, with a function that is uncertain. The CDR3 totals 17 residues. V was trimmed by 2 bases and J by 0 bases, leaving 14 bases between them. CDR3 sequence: CASSQEGGGVSYNEQFF. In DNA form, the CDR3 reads TGCGCCAGCAGTCAAGAGGGGGGAGGGGTCTCCTACAATGAGCAGTTCTTC.

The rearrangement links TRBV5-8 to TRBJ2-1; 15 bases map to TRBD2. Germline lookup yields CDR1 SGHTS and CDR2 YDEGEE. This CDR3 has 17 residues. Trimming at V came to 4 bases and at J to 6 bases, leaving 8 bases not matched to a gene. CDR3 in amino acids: CASSLELGLAGGNEQFF. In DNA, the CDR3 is TGTGCCAGCAGCCTAGAGCTGGGACTAGCGGGAGGCAATGAGCAGTTCTTC.

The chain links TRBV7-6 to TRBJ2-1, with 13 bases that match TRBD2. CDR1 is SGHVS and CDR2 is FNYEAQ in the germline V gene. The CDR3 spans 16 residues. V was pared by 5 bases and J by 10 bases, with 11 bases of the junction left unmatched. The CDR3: CASSPTPGLAGREQFF. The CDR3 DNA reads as TGTGCCAGCAGCCCTACTCCGGGACTAGCGGGAAGGGAGCAGTTCTTC.

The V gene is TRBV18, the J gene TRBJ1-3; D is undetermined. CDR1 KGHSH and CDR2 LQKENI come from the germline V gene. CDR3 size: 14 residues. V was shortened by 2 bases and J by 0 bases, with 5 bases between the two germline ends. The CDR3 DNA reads TGTGCCAGCTCACCAGAGGCCTCTGGAAACACCATATATTTT. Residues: CASSPEASGNTIYF.

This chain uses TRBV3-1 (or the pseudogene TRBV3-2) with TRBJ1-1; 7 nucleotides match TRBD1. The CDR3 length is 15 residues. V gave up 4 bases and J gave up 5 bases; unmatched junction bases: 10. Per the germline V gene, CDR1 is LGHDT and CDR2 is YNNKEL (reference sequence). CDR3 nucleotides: TGTGCCAGCAGCCTACAGGGGCAGGTTTGGACTGAAGCTTTCTTT. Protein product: CASSLQGQVWTEAFF.

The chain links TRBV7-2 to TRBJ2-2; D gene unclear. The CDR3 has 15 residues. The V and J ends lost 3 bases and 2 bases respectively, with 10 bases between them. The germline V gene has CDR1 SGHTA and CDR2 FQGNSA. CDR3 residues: CASSFSRINTGELFF. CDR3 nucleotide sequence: TGTGCCAGCAGCTTCTCTAGAATCAACACCGGGGAGCTGTTTTTT.

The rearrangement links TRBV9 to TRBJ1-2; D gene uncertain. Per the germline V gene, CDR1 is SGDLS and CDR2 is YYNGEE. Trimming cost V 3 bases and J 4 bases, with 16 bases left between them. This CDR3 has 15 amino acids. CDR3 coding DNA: TGTGCCAGCAGCGAGGGAGGCCTTTTAGGCTATGGCTACACCTTC. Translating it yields CASSEGGLLGYGYTF.

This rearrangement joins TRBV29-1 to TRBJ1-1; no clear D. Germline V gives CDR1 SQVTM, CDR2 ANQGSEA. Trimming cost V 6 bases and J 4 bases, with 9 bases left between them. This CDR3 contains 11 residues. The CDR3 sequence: CSVTEFTEAFF. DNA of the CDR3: TGCAGCGTCACAGAGTTCACTGAAGCTTTCTTT.

In DNA, the CDR3 is TGTGCCAGTAGTATTTGGTCGACAGGGACCGCCGAGCAGTACTTC. This translates into CASSIWSTGTAEQYF. The rearrangement links TRBV19 to TRBJ2-7; 7 bases align to TRBD1. J lost 6 bases, V lost 3 bases, and 11 bases had no gene match. CDR3 length: 15 residues. Germline assignment: CDR1 LNHDA and CDR2 SQIVND (reference sequence). The entire variable domain, with the rest obtained from reference TRBV19 and TRBJ2-7, is as follows: DGGITQSPKYLFRKEGQNVTLSCEQNLNHDAMYWYRQDPGQGLRLIYYSQIVNDFQKGDIAEGYSVSREKKESFPLTVTSAQKNPTAFYLCASSIWSTGTAEQYFGPGTRLTVT.

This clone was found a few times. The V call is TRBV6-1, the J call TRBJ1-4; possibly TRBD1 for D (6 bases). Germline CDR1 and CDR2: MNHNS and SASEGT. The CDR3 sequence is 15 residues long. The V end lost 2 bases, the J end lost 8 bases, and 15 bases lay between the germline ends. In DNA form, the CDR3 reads TGTGCCAGCAGTGAATGGGTTGGTGGGGGCGAAAAACTGTTTTTT. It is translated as CASSEWVGGGEKLFF.

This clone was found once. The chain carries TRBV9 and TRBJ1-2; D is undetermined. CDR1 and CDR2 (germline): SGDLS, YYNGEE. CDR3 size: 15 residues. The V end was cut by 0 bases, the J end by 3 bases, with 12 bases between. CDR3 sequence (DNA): TGTGCCAGCAGCGTAGAGGCAGGCCTCGACTATGGCTACACCTTC. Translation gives CASSVEAGLDYGYTF.

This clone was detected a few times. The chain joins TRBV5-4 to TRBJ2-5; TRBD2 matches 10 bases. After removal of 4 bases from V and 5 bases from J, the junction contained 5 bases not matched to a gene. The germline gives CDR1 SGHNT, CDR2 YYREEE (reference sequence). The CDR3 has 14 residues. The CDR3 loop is CASSPGLASETQYF. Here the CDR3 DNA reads TGTGCCAGCAGCCCGGGACTAGCGAGTGAGACCCAGTACTTC.